These 19 T cell receptor beta chains originate from one sample sequenced in a study of T cell responses to AZD1222 COVID-19 vaccine. Assay: immunoSEQ multiplex PCR; the TCRdb copy retains only in-frame clones and omits some. The sample holds roughly 200,000 clones; just over 90% are singletons and the top ten take less than 4%. The sample in question was peripheral blood, obtained 28 days after the second dose of the MenACWY control vaccine. The receptors derive from an adult who received the MenACWY meningococcal vaccine as a control.

The J gene is TRBJ1-3, the V gene TRBV29-1; D gene ambiguous. The length of the CDR3 is 14 residues. Germline V gene sequence: CDR1 SQVTM, CDR2 ANQGSEA. With 4 bases removed from V and 0 bases from J, the gap between germline ends came to 10 bases. The CDR3 region is CSVAGSHSGNTIYF. CDR3 sequence (DNA): TGCAGCGTTGCGGGCAGTCACTCTGGAAACACCATATATTTT.

The rearrangement links TRBV18 to TRBJ2-1, with TRBD2 matching over 12 bases. The germline V gene has CDR1 KGHSH and CDR2 LQKENI. V shed 4 bases and J 5 bases; nucleotides not matched to a gene: 12. CDR3 length: 18 residues. CDR3 sequence: CASSQKHSGTSGHNEQFF. As DNA, the CDR3 is TGTGCCAGCTCACAAAAGCATTCCGGGACTAGCGGGCACAATGAGCAGTTCTTC.

The rearrangement uses TRBV19 and TRBJ1-3, with TRBD1 as a possible D gene (5 bases). V shed 4 bases and J shed 3 bases, with 10 bases lying between them. CDR3 length: 14 amino acids. Germline values: CDR1 LNHDA, CDR2 SQIVND (reference sequence). In DNA form, the CDR3 reads TGTGCCAGTAGTAGGTTGGGGGTTGGAAACACCATATATTTT. Its protein is CASSRLGVGNTIYF.

The chain links TRBV6-6 to TRBJ2-7; 9 nucleotides match TRBD1. Losses at the gene ends were 5 bases for V and 0 bases for J; bases not matched to a gene: 5. The CDR3 has 15 amino acids. Germline lookup yields CDR1 MNHNY and CDR2 SVGAGI (reference sequence). The CDR3 DNA reads as TGTGCCAGCAGTGCGGGGACAGGGCTCTCCTACGAGCAGTACTTC. Amino acid sequence: CASSAGTGLSYEQYF.

This chain links TRBV9 with TRBJ1-3; unclear D gene. This CDR3 is 14 amino acids long. Germline V gene sequence: CDR1 SGDLS, CDR2 YYNGEE. Trimming removed 4 bases from V and 0 bases from J, with 8 bases in between. The CDR3 loop is CASSPEASGNTIYF. In DNA form, the CDR3 reads TGTGCCAGCAGCCCGGAGGCCTCTGGAAACACCATATATTTT.

The CDR3: CAWSVPLTAYNEQFF. CDR3 nucleotide sequence: TGTGCCTGGAGTGTCCCCTTGACGGCCTACAATGAGCAGTTCTTC. The chain joins TRBV30 to TRBJ2-1; D unresolved. Germline CDR1 is GTSNPN and CDR2 is SVGIG (reference sequence). The V and J ends lost 0 bases and 2 bases respectively, with 11 bases between them. This CDR3 is 15 amino acids long.

The J gene is TRBJ1-2, the V gene TRBV4-1; no definite D call. Trimming pared 8 bases from V and 0 bases from J, leaving 10 bases between. The CDR3 length is 13 residues. Germline CDR1 MGHRA, CDR2 YSYEKL. Here the CDR3 DNA reads TGCGCCAGCTCGACAAGAGCTAACTATGGCTACACCTTC. Amino acids: CASSTRANYGYTF.

The chain is built from TRBV5-4 and TRBJ1-5; a possible D gene is TRBD1 (6 bases). Between the trimmed V and J ends, which lost 2 bases and 10 bases, there was a span of 13 bases. Germline values: CDR1 SGHNT, CDR2 YYREEE (reference sequence). This CDR3 region has 13 residues. The CDR3 coding sequence is TGTGCCAGCAGCTTCAATGCTGGGACACCCCAGCATTTT. Its protein product is CASSFNAGTPQHF.

A single count supports this clone. V usage is TRBV2 and J usage is TRBJ1-5, with D hard to call. Trimming took off 6 bases at V and 0 bases at J, with 15 bases between the two ends. Germline values: CDR1 SNHLY, CDR2 FYNNEI. The CDR3 sequence is 16 residues long. CDR3 nucleotide sequence: TGTGCCAGCAGCCTAAACCCGGTCTCTAGCAATCAGCCCCAGCATTTT. This encodes CASSLNPVSSNQPQHF.

This CDR3 is CSGLGAGNTIYF. CDR3 sequence (DNA): TGCAGCGGGTTAGGGGCCGGAAACACCATATATTTT. This chain joins TRBV29-1 and TRBJ1-3, with D maybe TRBD1 (5 bases). V lost 7 bases and J lost 4, with 11 bases in between. The CDR3 runs 12 residues. From germline, CDR1 is SQVTM and CDR2 ANQGSEA.

The sample holds one count of this clone. The gene calls are TRBV5-6 and TRBJ2-1, with D tentatively TRBD2 (6 bases). Trimming stripped 0 bases from V and 0 bases from J, with 7 bases between. CDR1 and CDR2 from the germline V gene are SGHDT and YYEEEE. The CDR3 runs to 15 residues. Here the CDR3 DNA reads TGTGCCAGCAGCTTGGTGGGGGGCTCCTACAATGAGCAGTTCTTC. Amino acids: CASSLVGGSYNEQFF.

This chain connects TRBV5-6 to TRBJ1-1; TRBD1 aligns across 9 bases. The CDR3 has 14 amino acids. Per germline, CDR1 SGHDT and CDR2 YYEEEE. Trimming at V came to 6 bases and at J to 4 bases, leaving 7 bases not matched to a gene. CDR3 DNA sequence: TGTGCCAGCACCTGGGGGGGACAGGGCACTGAAGCTTTCTTT. This codes for CASTWGGQGTEAFF.

This clone appeared a single time. The genes are TRBV4-2 and TRBJ2-1; D call uncertain. The CDR3 is made up of 11 amino acids. Germline V gene lookup returns CDR1 LGHNA and CDR2 YNFKEQ. The ends were cut back, 5 bases at V and 5 bases at J, with 4 bases in the middle. CDR3 sequence: CASSTNNEQFF. The DNA for the CDR3 is TGTGCCAGCAGCACTAACAATGAGCAGTTCTTC.

The V call is TRBV27, the J call TRBJ2-1; a possible D gene is TRBD2 (6 bases). CDR1 is MNHEY and CDR2 is SMNVEV in the germline V gene (reference sequence). The CDR3 has 12 amino acids. Trimming left V 6 bases short and J 9 bases short, with 12 bases between. Written as DNA, the CDR3 is TGTGCCAGCAGAAGCGGGTACGTTGAGCAGTTCTTC. It yields the protein CASRSGYVEQFF.

This chain links TRBV7-9 with TRBJ2-1, with D tentatively TRBD2 (6 bases). The CDR3 runs to 13 residues. CDR1 SEHNR and CDR2 FQNEAQ come from the germline V gene (reference sequence). V gave up 0 bases and J gave up 7 bases, with 7 bases separating them. This chain's CDR3 is CASSLAGGNEQFF. As DNA, the CDR3 is TGTGCCAGCAGCTTAGCGGGAGGAAATGAGCAGTTCTTC.

The count of this clone is one. The chain is built from TRBV5-6 and TRBJ2-7; D gene ambiguous. This CDR3 is built from 12 residues. Per the germline V gene, CDR1 is SGHDT and CDR2 is YYEEEE. Trimming pared 3 bases from V and 3 bases from J, leaving 7 bases between. In nucleotides, the CDR3 is TGTGCCAGCAGCTCGACGAGCTACGAGCAGTACTTC. This encodes CASSSTSYEQYF. Filled out from reference TRBV5-6 and TRBJ2-7, the complete variable domain reads DAGVTQSPTHLIKTRGQQVTLRCSPKSGHDTVSWYQQALGQGPQFIFQYYEEEERQRGNFPDRFSGHQFPNYSSELNVNALLLGDSALYLCASSSTSYEQYFGPGTRLTVT.

The chain joins TRBV27 to TRBJ1-2; no definite D call. The V gene's germline CDR1 is MNHEY and CDR2 SMNVEV (reference sequence). The CDR3 has 12 residues. The V gene lost 7 bases and the J gene lost 0 bases, with 6 bases spanning the gap. CDR3 sequence: CASKDANYGYTF. Written as DNA, the CDR3 is TGTGCCAGCAAGGACGCTAACTATGGCTACACCTTC.

V and J are TRBV19 and TRBJ1-2; possible D gene TRBD1, 6 bases. CDR1 LNHDA and CDR2 SQIVND come from the germline V gene (reference sequence). V was clipped by 5 bases and J by 3 bases, with 13 bases between them. The CDR3 is 14 amino acids. The CDR3 bases are TGTGCCAGTAGTCCTCGGGACACCTACTATGGCTACACCTTC. It encodes CASSPRDTYYGYTF.

The chain is built from TRBV14 and TRBJ2-1, with TRBD2 matching 9 bases. Trimming took 2 bases from V and 4 from J; bases not matched to a gene: 3. Germline CDR1 is SGHDN and CDR2 is FVKESK. The CDR3 length is 15 residues. Here the CDR3 reads CASSQISGGYNEQFF. In DNA form, the CDR3 reads TGTGCCAGCAGCCAAATCAGCGGGGGGTACAATGAGCAGTTCTTC.